What follows are 19 T cell receptor beta chains derived from one specimen sequenced in a study of T-cell reconstitution after alpha-beta-depleted transplantation in children. Unique molecular identifiers were incorporated when the TCRbeta library was constructed. MiXCR, applied by TCRdb to the PCR reads, yields one record per CDR3 protein. Of some 200,000 distinct CDR3 sequences in the sample, around 5.9% are singletons; the top ten hold roughly 4.7%. Sample: PBMCs, taken before TCRalphabeta/CD19-depleted stem cell transplant. All receptors come from a girl under three years old with combined immunodeficiency, due to receive a stem cell transplant.

The table lists this clonotype with a few counts. The J gene is TRBJ2-3, the V gene TRBV4-3, with a weak D call TRBD1 (8 bases). This CDR3 region has 16 residues. Germline CDR1 and CDR2: LGHNA and YSLEER. Trimming stripped 6 bases from V and 3 bases from J, with 19 bases between. The DNA of the CDR3 is TGCGCCAGCAGTTCCACAGGGGGGCGGGGGACAGATACGCAGTATTTT. Translating gives CASSSTGGRGTDTQYF.

The chain combines TRBV27 with TRBJ1-6; D is possibly TRBD1 (5 bases). From germline, CDR1 is MNHEY and CDR2 SMNVEV (reference sequence). CDR3 size: 14 residues. Trimming pared 4 bases from V and 7 bases from J, leaving 11 bases between. CDR3 coding DNA: TGTGCCAGCAGTTACCCGGGACGGAATTCACCCCTCCACTTT. Its protein product is CASSYPGRNSPLHF.

This clonotype was seen a handful of times. The rearrangement joins TRBV4-3 to TRBJ2-3; 10 nucleotides match TRBD2. The CDR3 contains 18 residues. Per the germline V gene, CDR1 is LGHNA and CDR2 is YSLEER. The trim removed 0 bases at V and 2 bases at J, leaving 8 bases unmatched. CDR3: CASSQEPPSGGVTDTQYF. The CDR3 DNA sequence: TGCGCCAGCAGCCAAGAACCCCCCAGCGGGGGGGTCACAGATACGCAGTATTTT.

This clonotype was counted many times. This chain connects TRBV4-1 to TRBJ1-3; weak D call: TRBD1 (6 bases). This CDR3 is built from 16 residues. Germline lookup yields CDR1 MGHRA and CDR2 YSYEKL. The V end lost 5 bases, the J end lost 0 bases, and 14 bases lay between the germline ends. In nucleotides, the CDR3 is TGCGCCAGCAGCTTGGGGGGGCCTTCCTCTGGAAACACCATATATTTT. This gives the protein CASSLGGPSSGNTIYF.

At least ten counts were recorded for this clonotype. This rearrangement joins TRBV25-1 to TRBJ2-5; D is undetermined. The CDR3 has 12 amino acids. V lost 2 bases and J lost 9, with 10 bases in between. Germline V CDR1 and CDR2: MGHDK, SYGVNS. Written as DNA, the CDR3 is TGTGCCAGCAGTGAACCCCTCCGGGCCCAGTACTTC. This sequence encodes CASSEPLRAQYF.

This clonotype was detected many times. The rearrangement links TRBV5-1 to TRBJ1-1; D is uncertain. Germline loops: CDR1 SGHRS, CDR2 YFSETQ. V dropped 0 bases and J dropped 12 bases, with 9 bases sitting between them. The length of the CDR3 is 11 residues. CDR3 in DNA: TGCGCCAGCAGCTTGGACCGTGATACTTTCTTT. This sequence encodes CASSLDRDTFF.

In its sample, this clonotype was seen many times. The chain uses TRBV6-2 or TRBV6-3 and TRBJ2-2; D gene unclear. The V end lost 6 bases, the J end lost 2 bases, and 16 bases lay between the germline ends. Germline V lookup: CDR1 MNHEY, CDR2 SVGEGT. The length of the CDR3 is 16 residues. The DNA for the CDR3 is TGTGCCAGCAGCTCGGTGGGGTTTTTAAACACCGGGGAGCTGTTTTTT. Protein product: CASSSVGFLNTGELFF.

This clonotype came up many times. V gene TRBV7-9 combines with J gene TRBJ2-1; D unresolved. V was cut by 3 bases and J by 8 bases, with 17 bases left in between. This CDR3 has 15 amino acids. CDR1 is SEHNR, CDR2 FQNEAQ, per germline (reference sequence). The CDR3 protein is CASSLARIRRDEQFF. CDR3 nucleotides: TGTGCCAGCAGCTTGGCCAGGATCCGTAGGGATGAGCAGTTCTTC.

The chain carries TRBV4-2 and TRBJ2-1; TRBD2 matches 7 bases. The junction had 8 bases not matched to a gene; V was cut back by 0 bases and J by 3 bases. Germline assignment: CDR1 LGHNA and CDR2 YNFKEQ. The CDR3 runs 17 residues. The CDR3 reads CASSQDGGDWNYNEQFF. CDR3 sequence (DNA): TGTGCCAGCAGCCAAGATGGGGGGGACTGGAACTACAATGAGCAGTTCTTC.

This clonotype showed up many times. The J gene is TRBJ2-1, the V gene TRBV6-2 or TRBV6-3; either TRBD1 or TRBD2 may fit D (5 bases each). This CDR3 comprises 14 residues. The V gene lost 8 bases and the J gene lost 1 base, with 12 bases spanning the gap. Germline assignment: CDR1 MNHEY and CDR2 SVGEGT. CDR3 sequence (DNA): TGTGCCAGCTGTGAGGGGCGTTCCTACAATGAGCAGTTCTTC. Translated, it gives CASCEGRSYNEQFF.

The sample holds many counts of this clonotype. V usage is TRBV13 and J usage is TRBJ2-1; a weak D match, TRBD1 (6 bases). The CDR3 length is 15 residues. Germline V lookup: CDR1 PRHDT, CDR2 FYEKMQ (reference sequence). With 2 bases removed from V and 3 bases from J, the gap between germline ends came to 11 bases. The CDR3 DNA is TGTGCCAGCAGCTTACTTGGGGGCAACTACAATGAGCAGTTCTTC. Residues: CASSLLGGNYNEQFF. The variable domain in full, completed from reference TRBV13 and TRBJ2-1, reads AAGVIQSPRHLIKEKRETATLKCYPIPRHDTVYWYQQGPGQDPQFLISFYEKMQSDKGSIPDRFSAQQFSDYHSELNMSSLELGDSALYFCASSLLGGNYNEQFFGPGTRLTVL.

This clonotype was observed many times. The chain recombines TRBV28 with TRBJ2-3; possible D gene TRBD1, 6 bases. Trimming shortened V by 6 bases and J by 2 bases, and 18 bases separated the two germline ends. This CDR3 contains 16 residues. CDR1 is MDHEN and CDR2 is SYDVKM in the germline V gene. CDR3 nucleotides: TGTGCCAGCAGCCACCTCGACAGGCACTACACAGATACGCAGTATTTT. Translating it yields CASSHLDRHYTDTQYF.

As concerns this clonotype: A much bigger clone sits one base away, suggesting this may be a read error. The conserved final phenylalanine or tryptophan is absent from the CDR3, which likely points to a read error. The chain employs TRBV27 and TRBJ2-7; TRBD1 is a possible D gene (6 bases). Germline V gives CDR1 MNHEY, CDR2 SMNVEV (reference sequence). The CDR3 length is 14 residues. The V end lost 4 bases, the J end lost 3 bases, and 13 bases lay between the germline ends. CDR3 sequence reads: CASSSQGRNYEQYY. Here the CDR3 DNA reads TGTGCCAGCAGTTCCCAGGGGCGAAACTACGAGCAGTACTAC.

The chain links TRBV20-1 to TRBJ2-6; maybe TRBD2 (7 bases). Germline V gene lookup returns CDR1 DFQATT and CDR2 SNEGSKA (reference sequence). The CDR3 consists of 16 residues. The V gene lost 3 bases and the J gene lost 2 bases, with 14 bases spanning the gap. The CDR3 protein is CSASFAGAPGANVLTF. CDR3 DNA: TGCAGTGCTAGCTTCGCGGGGGCCCCTGGGGCCAACGTCCTGACTTTC.

This clonotype has at least ten counts. The rearrangement uses TRBV12-3 or TRBV12-4 and TRBJ2-1; 7 bases match TRBD2. V was pared by 6 bases and J by 9 bases, with 5 bases of the junction left unmatched. The CDR3 contains 12 residues. In DNA form, the CDR3 reads TGTGCCAGCAGCCGTCTAGCGGCTGAGCAGTTCTTC. It is translated as CASSRLAAEQFF.

This clonotype was picked up many times. Here the CDR3 reads CASSLVATDYNEQFF. The CDR3, as DNA: TGTGCCAGCAGTTTAGTAGCGACCGACTACAATGAGCAGTTCTTC. The V and J genes are TRBV12-3 or TRBV12-4 and TRBJ2-1, with a possible D match to TRBD2 (5 bases). The CDR3 runs to 15 residues. Trimming pared 1 base from V and 3 bases from J, leaving 10 bases between.

This clonotype was counted ten times or more. This chain uses TRBV11-2 with TRBJ1-2; 7 bases align to TRBD1. Germline trimming cut 1 base from V and 8 bases from J; bases unmatched to any gene: 16. The CDR3 length is 17 residues. Germline CDR1 SGHAT, CDR2 FQNNGV. CDR3 DNA sequence: TGTGCCAGCAGCTTAGGGGATACCTTATACAGGGGAGGCGGCTACACCTTC. It translates to CASSLGDTLYRGGGYTF.

There are many counts of this clonotype. The chain couples TRBV29-1 to TRBJ1-1; D gene uncertain. Germline lookup yields CDR1 SQVTM and CDR2 ANQGSEA. This CDR3 has 18 amino acids. Trimming left V 3 bases short and J 6 bases short, with 29 bases between. The chain's CDR3 is CSVDLWQSGTAIIAEAFF. The CDR3 DNA sequence: TGCAGCGTTGACCTTTGGCAGTCGGGCACCGCTATAATCGCTGAAGCTTTCTTT.

This clonotype was recorded at least ten times. This chain links TRBV12-3 or TRBV12-4 with TRBJ1-2; 9 bases align to TRBD1. The CDR3 totals 15 residues. The trim removed 5 bases at V and 5 bases at J, leaving 9 bases unmatched. The CDR3 here is CASSNPGQGPYGYTF. In nucleotides, the CDR3 is TGTGCCAGCAGTAACCCGGGACAGGGCCCTTATGGCTACACCTTC.